The entry that follows covers one T cell receptor beta chain sequence. The recovered donors of Cohort 3 showed two negative PCRs, clearance, or symptom resolution. This entry comes from a study of blood T cell repertoires in COVID-19. Study-wide background: Acute-phase and convalescent COVID-19 samples originated in the United States, Italy and Spain. Sample material is recorded as cDNA or gDNA derived from T cells, B-cell-depleted T cells, or PBMCs.

Per the germline V gene, CDR1 is SNHLY and CDR2 is FYNNEI. V lost 4 bases and J 9 bases, leaving 24 bases between the germline ends. The CDR3 consists of 16 residues. The authors' processing: Estimation of nucleated cell counts was performed using reference gene primer amplification. Profiling relied on immunoSEQ multiplex PCR, and the TCRdb table lists in-frame clones only, not all of them. For V, J and clone size, that table is used; D and trimming come from the DNA. The top ten clones hold over 4.5% of a sample with some 340,000 clones, roughly four fifths of them seen once. The specimen was PBMCs or T cells enriched from blood (not recorded which). This receptor was obtained from a woman aged 50 to 60 who had recovered from COVID-19. The V and J genes are TRBV2 and TRBJ2-5, with unresolved D. CDR3 in amino acids: CASSGSVTELGPAQYF. CDR3 in DNA: TGTGCCAGCAGTGGATCGGTAACAGAACTTGGCCCGGCCCAGTACTTC.